A selection of T cell receptor beta chains follows, all from one sample in a study of immune heterogeneity within non-small cell lung tumors. TCRdb reprocessed the multiplex PCR reads with MiXCR, giving one entry per CDR3 protein. Seen here are about 2,800 distinct CDR3 sequences, approximately 55% observed once, and the top ten hold roughly 12%. The sequencing input was lung tumor tissue. All receptors derive from a man in his sixties with non-small cell lung cancer. CDR3s include the opening cysteine and the closing phenylalanine or tryptophan. A D gene is named only where the DNA matches it firmly. Where a row states a size, it is once, few, many or the class of an expanded clone; other rows omit it.

d_call	clone_size	j_call	v_call	cdr3_aa	cdr3_nt
.	.	TRBJ2-7	TRBV6-1	CASSEVGAGHTEQYF	TGTGCCAGCAGTGAAGTAGGTGCGGGCCATACGGAGCAGTACTTC
.	few	TRBJ2-7	TRBV6-1	CASSEPSGWYEQYF	TGTGCCAGCAGTGAACCCTCAGGGTGGTACGAGCAGTACTTC
TRBD2	.	TRBJ2-3	TRBV6-2/TRBV6-3	CASSFTRLARTTDTQYF	TGTGCCAGCAGTTTCACCCGACTAGCGCGAACCACAGATACGCAGTATTTT
.	.	TRBJ1-1	TRBV4-1	CASSQEYSLNTEAFF	TGCGCCAGCAGCCAAGAATACAGCTTGAACACTGAAGCTTTCTTT
.	.	TRBJ2-1	TRBV19	CASSIVLLNEQFF	TGTGCCAGTAGTATTGTACTTCTCAATGAGCAGTTCTTC
.	few	TRBJ1-2	TRBV19	CASTLSSVSAYGYTF	TGTGCCAGTACCCTCAGTTCTGTGTCCGCCTATGGCTACACCTTC
.	few	TRBJ1-3	TRBV6-2/TRBV6-3	CASSDPLTIYF	TGTGCCAGCAGTGACCCACTCACCATATATTTT
TRBD1	.	TRBJ1-6	TRBV6-1	CASSRQGVGNSPLHF	TGTGCCAGCAGCAGACAGGGGGTCGGTAATTCACCCCTCCACTTT
TRBD2	few	TRBJ2-1	TRBV19	CASSSLAYDEQFF	TGTGCCAGTAGTTCACTAGCGTACGATGAGCAGTTCTTC
.	.	TRBJ1-2	TRBV20-1	CSARSHGGNYGYTF	TGCAGTGCTAGATCCCATGGGGGGAACTATGGCTACACCTTC
TRBD1	.	TRBJ2-7	TRBV28	CASRRSGQRSYEQYF	TGTGCCAGCAGAAGATCGGGACAGCGATCCTACGAGCAGTACTTC
.	.	TRBJ1-1	TRBV28	CASSPTGGYTEAFF	TGTGCCAGCAGTCCCACTGGGGGATACACTGAAGCTTTCTTT
TRBD2	once	TRBJ2-1	TRBV20-1	CSALAGGNEQFF	TGCAGTGCTCTAGCGGGAGGCAATGAGCAGTTCTTC
TRBD2	.	TRBJ2-2	TRBV4-2	CASSQAEASGRSGTGELFF	TGTGCCAGCAGCCAAGCGGAGGCTAGCGGGAGGTCGGGCACCGGGGAGCTGTTTTTT